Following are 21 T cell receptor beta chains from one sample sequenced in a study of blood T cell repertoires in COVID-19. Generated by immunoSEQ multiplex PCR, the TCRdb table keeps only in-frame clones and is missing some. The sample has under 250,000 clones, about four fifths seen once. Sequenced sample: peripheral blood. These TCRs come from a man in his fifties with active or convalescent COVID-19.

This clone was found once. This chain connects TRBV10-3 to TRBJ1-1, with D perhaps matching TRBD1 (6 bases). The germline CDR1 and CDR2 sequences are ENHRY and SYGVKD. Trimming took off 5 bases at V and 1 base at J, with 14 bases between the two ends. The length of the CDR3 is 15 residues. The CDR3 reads CAISPPPGENTEAFF. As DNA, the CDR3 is TGTGCCATCAGTCCGCCCCCAGGGGAGAACACTGAAGCTTTCTTT.

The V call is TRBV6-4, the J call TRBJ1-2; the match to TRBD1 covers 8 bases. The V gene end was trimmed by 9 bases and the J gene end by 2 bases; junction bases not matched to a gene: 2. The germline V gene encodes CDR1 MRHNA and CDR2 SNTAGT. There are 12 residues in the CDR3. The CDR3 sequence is CARAGGNYGYTF. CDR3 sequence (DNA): TGTGCCAGAGCAGGGGGCAACTATGGCTACACCTTC.

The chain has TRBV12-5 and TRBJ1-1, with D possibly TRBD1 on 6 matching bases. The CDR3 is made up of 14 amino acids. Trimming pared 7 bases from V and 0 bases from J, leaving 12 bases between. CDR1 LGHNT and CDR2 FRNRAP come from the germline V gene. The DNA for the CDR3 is TGTGCTAGTGTTTACAGGGATATGAACACTGAAGCTTTCTTT. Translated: CASVYRDMNTEAFF. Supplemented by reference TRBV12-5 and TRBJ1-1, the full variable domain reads DARVTQTPRHKVTEMGQEVTMRCQPILGHNTVFWYRQTMMQGLELLAYFRNRAPLDDSGMPKDRFSAEMPDATLATLKIQPSEPRDSAVYFCASVYRDMNTEAFFGQGTRLTVV.

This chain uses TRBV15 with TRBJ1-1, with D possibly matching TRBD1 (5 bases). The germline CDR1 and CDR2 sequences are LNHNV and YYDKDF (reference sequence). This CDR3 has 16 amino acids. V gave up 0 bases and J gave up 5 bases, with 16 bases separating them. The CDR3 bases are TGTGCCACCAGCAGAGAGGGCGCTACGGGGGGAACTGAAGCTTTCTTT. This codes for CATSREGATGGTEAFF.

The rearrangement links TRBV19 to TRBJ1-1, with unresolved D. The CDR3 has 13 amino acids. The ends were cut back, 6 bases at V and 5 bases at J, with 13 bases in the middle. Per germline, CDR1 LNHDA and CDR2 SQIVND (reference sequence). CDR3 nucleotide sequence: TGTGCCAGTAGGGTACGGGATGAAACTGAAGCTTTCTTT. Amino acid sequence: CASRVRDETEAFF. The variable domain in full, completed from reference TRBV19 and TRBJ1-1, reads DGGITQSPKYLFRKEGQNVTLSCEQNLNHDAMYWYRQDPGQGLRLIYYSQIVNDFQKGDIAEGYSVSREKKESFPLTVTSAQKNPTAFYLCASRVRDETEAFFGQGTRLTVV.

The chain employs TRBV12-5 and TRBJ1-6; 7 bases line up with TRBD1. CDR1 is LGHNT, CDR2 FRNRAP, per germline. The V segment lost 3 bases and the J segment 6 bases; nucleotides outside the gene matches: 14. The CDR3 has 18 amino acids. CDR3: CASGFLALMGTANSPLHF. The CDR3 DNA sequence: TGTGCTAGTGGTTTTCTGGCTCTAATGGGGACAGCTAATTCACCCCTCCACTTT.

The CDR3 coding sequence is TGTGCCAGTAGTATAGTAAGGGAAAGGGGATACCCGGCTGACACTGAAGCTTTCTTT. It translates to CASSIVRERGYPADTEAFF. The chain recombines TRBV19 with TRBJ1-1; tentatively, D is TRBD1 (5 bases). Germline V lookup: CDR1 LNHDA, CDR2 SQIVND (reference sequence). Trimming left V 1 base short and J 3 bases short, with 24 bases between. The CDR3 loop spans 19 amino acids.

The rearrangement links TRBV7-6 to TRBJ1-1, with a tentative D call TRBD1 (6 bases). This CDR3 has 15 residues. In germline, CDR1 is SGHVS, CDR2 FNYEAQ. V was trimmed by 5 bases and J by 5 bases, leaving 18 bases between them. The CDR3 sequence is CASSPFARGRTEAFF. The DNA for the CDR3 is TGTGCCAGCAGCCCGTTCGCCAGGGGACGGACTGAAGCTTTCTTT. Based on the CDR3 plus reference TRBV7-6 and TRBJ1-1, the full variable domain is GAGVSQSPRYKVTKRGQDVALRCDPISGHVSLYWYRQALGQGPEFLTYFNYEAQQDKSGLPNDRFSAERPEGSISTLTIQRTEQRDSAMYRCASSPFARGRTEAFFGQGTRLTVV.

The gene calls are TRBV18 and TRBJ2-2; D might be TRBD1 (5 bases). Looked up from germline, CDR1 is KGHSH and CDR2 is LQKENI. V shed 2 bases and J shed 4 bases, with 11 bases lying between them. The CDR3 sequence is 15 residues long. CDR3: CASSPNRPTTGELFF. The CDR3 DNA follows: TGTGCCAGCTCACCAAACAGGCCCACCACCGGGGAGCTGTTTTTT.

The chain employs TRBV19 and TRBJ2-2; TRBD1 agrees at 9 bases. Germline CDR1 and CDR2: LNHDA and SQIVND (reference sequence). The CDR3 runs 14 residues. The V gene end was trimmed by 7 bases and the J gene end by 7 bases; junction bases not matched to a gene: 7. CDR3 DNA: TGTGCCAGTAACCAGGGGACAGGGTTCGGGGAGCTGTTTTTT. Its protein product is CASNQGTGFGELFF.

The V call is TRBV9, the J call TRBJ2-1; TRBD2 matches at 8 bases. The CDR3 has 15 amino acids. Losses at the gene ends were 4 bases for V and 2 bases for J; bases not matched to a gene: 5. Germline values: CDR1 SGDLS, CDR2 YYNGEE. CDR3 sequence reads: CASSQAGVPYNEQFF. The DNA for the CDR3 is TGTGCCAGCAGCCAAGCGGGAGTCCCCTACAATGAGCAGTTCTTC. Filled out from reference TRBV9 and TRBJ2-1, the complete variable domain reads DSGVTQTPKHLITATGQRVTLRCSPRSGDLSVYWYQQSLDQGLQFLIQYYNGEERAKGNILERFSAQQFPDLHSELNLSSLELGDSALYFCASSQAGVPYNEQFFGPGTRLTVL.

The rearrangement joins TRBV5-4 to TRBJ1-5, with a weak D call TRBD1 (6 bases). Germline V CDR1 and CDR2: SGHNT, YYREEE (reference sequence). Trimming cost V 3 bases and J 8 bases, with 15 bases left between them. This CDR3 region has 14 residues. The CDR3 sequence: CASSSGAEGKPQHF. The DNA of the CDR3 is TGTGCCAGCAGCTCAGGGGCTGAGGGGAAGCCCCAGCATTTT.

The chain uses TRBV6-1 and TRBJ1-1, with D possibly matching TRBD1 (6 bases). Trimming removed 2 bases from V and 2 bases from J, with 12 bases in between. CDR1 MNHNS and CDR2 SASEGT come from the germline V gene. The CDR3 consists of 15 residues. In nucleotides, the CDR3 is TGTGCCAGCAGTGAACCAGACAGGCGAAACACTGAAGCTTTCTTT. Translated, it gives CASSEPDRRNTEAFF.

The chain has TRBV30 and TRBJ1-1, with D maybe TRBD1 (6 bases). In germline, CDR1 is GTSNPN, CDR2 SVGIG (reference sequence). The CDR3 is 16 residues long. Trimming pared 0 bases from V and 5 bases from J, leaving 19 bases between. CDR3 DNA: TGTGCCTGGAGTGTACAATACAGGGAGCAGGGTACTGAAGCTTTCTTT. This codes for CAWSVQYREQGTEAFF. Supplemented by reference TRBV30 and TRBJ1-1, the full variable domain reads SQTIHQWPATLVQPVGSPLSLECTVEGTSNPNLYWYRQAAGRGLQLLFYSVGIGQISSEVPQNLSASRPQDRQFILSSKKLLLSDSGFYLCAWSVQYREQGTEAFFGQGTRLTVV.

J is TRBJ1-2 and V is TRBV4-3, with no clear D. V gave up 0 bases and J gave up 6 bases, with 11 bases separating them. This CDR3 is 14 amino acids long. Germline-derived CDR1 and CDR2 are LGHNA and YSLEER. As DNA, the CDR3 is TGCGCCAGCAGCCAAGATAGGAGGGTGCATGGCTACACCTTC. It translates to CASSQDRRVHGYTF.

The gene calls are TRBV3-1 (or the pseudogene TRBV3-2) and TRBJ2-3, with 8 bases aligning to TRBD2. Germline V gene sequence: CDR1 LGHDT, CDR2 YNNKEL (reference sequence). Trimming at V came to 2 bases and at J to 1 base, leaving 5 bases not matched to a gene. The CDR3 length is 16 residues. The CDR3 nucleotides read TGTGCCAGCAGCCAATCAAGCGGGAGTGGCACAGATACGCAGTATTTT. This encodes CASSQSSGSGTDTQYF.

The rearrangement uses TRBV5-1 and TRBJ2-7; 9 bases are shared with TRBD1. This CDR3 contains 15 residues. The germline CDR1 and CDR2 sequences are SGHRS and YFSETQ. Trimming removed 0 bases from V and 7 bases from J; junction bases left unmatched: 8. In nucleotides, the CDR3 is TGCGCCAGCAGCTTGGCACAGGGGGCGATAGGAGAGCAGTACTTC. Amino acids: CASSLAQGAIGEQYF.

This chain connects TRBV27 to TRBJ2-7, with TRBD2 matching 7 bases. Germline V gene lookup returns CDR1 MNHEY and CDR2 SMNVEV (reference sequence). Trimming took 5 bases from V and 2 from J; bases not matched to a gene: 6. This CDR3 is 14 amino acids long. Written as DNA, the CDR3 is TGTGCCAGCAGTCCTATCGGACTAGCCTACGAGCAGTACTTC. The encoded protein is CASSPIGLAYEQYF.

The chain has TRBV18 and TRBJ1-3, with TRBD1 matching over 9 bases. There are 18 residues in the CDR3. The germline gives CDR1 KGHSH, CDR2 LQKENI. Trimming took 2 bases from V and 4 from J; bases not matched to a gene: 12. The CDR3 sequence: CASSPNGRTGAAGNTIYF. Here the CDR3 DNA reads TGTGCCAGCTCACCAAATGGTCGGACAGGGGCTGCCGGAAACACCATATATTTT. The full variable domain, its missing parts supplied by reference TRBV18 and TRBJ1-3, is NAGVMQNPRHLVRRRGQEARLRCSPMKGHSHVYWYRQLPEEGLKFMVYLQKENIIDESGMPKERFSAEFPKEGPSILRIQQVVRGDSAAYFCASSPNGRTGAAGNTIYFGEGSWLTVV.

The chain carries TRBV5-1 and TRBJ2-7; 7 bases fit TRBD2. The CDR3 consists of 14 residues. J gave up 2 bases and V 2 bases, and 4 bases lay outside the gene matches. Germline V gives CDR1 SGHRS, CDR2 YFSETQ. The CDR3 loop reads CASSFREDAYEQYF. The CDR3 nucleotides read TGCGCCAGCAGCTTTCGGGAGGACGCCTACGAGCAGTACTTC.

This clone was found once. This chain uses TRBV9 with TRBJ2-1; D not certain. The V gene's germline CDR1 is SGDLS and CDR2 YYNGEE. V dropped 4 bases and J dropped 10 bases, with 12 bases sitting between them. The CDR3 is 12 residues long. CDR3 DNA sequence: TGTGCCAGCAGCTCCCCGACGGAGGAGCAGTTCTTC. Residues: CASSSPTEEQFF.